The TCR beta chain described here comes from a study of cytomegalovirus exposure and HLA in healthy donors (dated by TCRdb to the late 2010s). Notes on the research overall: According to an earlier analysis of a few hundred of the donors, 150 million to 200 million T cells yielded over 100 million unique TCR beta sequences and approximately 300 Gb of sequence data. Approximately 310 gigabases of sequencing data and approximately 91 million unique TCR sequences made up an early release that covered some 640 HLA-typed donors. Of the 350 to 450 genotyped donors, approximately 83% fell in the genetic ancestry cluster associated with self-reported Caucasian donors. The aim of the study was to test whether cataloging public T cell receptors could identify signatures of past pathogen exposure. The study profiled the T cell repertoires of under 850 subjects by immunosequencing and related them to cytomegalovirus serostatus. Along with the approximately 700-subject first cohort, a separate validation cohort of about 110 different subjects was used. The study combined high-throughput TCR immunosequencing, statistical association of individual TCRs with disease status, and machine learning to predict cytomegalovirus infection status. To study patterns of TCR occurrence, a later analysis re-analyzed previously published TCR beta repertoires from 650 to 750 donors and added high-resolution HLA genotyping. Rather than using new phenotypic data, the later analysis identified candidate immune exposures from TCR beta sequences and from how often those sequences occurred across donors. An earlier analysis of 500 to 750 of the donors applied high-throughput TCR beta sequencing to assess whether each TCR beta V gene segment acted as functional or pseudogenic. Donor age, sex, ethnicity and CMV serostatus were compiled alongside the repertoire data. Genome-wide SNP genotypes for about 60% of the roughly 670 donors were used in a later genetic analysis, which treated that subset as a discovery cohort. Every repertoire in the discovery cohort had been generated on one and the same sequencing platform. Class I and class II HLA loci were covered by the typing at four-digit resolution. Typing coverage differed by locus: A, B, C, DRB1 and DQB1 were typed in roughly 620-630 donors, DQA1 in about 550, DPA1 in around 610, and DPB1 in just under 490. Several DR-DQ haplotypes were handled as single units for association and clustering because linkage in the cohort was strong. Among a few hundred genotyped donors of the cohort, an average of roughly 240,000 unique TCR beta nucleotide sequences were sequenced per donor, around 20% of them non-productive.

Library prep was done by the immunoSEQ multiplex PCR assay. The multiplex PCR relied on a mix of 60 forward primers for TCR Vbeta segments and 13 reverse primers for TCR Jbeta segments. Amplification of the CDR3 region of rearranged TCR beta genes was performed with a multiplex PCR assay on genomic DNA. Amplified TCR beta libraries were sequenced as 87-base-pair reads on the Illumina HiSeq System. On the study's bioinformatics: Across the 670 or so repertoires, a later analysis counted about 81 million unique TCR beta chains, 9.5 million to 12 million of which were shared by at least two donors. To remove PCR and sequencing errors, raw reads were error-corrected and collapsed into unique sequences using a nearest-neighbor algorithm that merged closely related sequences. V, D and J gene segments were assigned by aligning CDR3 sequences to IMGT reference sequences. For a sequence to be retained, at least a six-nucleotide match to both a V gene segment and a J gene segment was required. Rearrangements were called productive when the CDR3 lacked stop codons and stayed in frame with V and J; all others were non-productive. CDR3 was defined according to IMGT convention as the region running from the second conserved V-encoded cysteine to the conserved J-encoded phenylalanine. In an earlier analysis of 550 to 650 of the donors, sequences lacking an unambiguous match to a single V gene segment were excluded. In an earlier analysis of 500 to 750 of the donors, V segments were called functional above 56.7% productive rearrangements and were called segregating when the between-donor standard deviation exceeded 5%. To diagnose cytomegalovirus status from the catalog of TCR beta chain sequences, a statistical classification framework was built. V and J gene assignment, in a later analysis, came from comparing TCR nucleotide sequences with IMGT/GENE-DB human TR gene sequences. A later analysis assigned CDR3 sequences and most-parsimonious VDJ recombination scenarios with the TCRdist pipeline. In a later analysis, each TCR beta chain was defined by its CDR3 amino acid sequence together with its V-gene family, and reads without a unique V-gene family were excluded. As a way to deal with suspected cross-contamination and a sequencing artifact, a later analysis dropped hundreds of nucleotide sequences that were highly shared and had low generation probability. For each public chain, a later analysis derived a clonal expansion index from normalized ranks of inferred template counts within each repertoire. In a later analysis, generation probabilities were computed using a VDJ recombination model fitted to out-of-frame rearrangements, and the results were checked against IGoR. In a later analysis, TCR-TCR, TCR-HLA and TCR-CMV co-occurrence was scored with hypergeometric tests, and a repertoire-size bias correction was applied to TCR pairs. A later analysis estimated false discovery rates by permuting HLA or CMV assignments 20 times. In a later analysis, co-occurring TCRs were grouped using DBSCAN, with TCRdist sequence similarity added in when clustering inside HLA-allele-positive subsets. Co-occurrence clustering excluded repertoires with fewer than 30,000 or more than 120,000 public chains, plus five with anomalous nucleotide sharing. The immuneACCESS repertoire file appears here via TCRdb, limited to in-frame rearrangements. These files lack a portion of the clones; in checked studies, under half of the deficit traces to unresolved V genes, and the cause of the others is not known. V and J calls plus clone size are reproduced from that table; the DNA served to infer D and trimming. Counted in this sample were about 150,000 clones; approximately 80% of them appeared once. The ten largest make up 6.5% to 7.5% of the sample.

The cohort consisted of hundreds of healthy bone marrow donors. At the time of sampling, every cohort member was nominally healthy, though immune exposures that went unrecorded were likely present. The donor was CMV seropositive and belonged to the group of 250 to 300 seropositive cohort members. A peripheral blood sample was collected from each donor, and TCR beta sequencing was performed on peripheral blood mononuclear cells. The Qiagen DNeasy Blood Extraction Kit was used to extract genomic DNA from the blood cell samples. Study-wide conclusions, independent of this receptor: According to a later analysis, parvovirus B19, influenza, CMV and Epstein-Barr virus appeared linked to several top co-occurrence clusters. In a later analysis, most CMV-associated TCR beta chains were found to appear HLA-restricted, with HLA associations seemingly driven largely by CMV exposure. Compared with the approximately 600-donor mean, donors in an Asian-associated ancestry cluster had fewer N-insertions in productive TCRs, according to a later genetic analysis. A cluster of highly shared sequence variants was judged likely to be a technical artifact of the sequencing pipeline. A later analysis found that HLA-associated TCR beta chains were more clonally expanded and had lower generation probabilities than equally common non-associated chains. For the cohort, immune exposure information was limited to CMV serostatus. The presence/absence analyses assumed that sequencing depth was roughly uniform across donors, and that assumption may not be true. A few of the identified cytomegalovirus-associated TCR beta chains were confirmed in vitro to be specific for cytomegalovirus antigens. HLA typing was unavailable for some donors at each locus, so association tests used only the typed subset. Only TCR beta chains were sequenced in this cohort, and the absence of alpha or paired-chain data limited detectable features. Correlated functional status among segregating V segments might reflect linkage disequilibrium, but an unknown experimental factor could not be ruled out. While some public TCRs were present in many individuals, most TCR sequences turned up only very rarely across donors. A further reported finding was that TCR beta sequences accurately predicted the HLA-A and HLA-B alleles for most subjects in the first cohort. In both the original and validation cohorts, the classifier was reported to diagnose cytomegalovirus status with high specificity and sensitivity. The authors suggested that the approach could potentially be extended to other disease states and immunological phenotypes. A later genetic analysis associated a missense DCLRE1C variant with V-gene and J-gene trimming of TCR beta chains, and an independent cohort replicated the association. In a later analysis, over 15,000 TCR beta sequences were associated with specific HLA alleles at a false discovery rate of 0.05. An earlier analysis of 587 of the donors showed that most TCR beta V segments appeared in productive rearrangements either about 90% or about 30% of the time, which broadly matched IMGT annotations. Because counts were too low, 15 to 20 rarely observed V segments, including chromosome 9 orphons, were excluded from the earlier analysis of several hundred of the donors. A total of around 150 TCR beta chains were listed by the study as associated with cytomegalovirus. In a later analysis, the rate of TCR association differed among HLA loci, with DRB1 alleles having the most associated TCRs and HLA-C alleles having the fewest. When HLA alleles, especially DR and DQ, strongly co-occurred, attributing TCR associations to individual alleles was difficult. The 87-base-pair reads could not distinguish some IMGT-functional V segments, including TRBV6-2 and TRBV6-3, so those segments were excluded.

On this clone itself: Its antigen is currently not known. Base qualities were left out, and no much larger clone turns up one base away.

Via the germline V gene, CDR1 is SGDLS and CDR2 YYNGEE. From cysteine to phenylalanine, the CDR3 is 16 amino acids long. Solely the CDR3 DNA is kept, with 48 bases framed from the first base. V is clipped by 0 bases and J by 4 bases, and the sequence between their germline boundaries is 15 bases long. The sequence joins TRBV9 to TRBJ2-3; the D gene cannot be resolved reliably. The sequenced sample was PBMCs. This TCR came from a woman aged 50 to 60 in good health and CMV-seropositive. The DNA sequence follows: TGTGCCAGCAGCGTAGCCCCCTCTCCCCGGTCAGATACGCAGTATTTT. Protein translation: CASSVAPSPRSDTQYF.